These 11 T cell receptor beta chains were sequenced from one sample in a study of shared clonotypes between healthy human individuals. Profiling relied on immunoSEQ multiplex PCR, and the TCRdb table lists in-frame clones only, not all of them. In the table there are 450,000 to 500,000 clones, around 80% of which are singletons. The sample comprised PBMCs. These receptor sequences come from a woman aged 40 to 49 in good health. Some clones in this sample may be carry-over from other donors' samples.

The J gene is TRBJ2-5, the V gene TRBV2, with D possibly TRBD2 on 6 matching bases. V was shortened by 5 bases and J by 2 bases, with 12 bases between the two germline ends. From germline, CDR1 is SNHLY and CDR2 FYNNEI. This CDR3 comprises 14 residues. CDR3 DNA: TGTGCCAGCAGTCTGATGGGGGGACAAGAGACCCAGTACTTC. Protein sequence: CASSLMGGQETQYF.

J is TRBJ2-1 and V is TRBV21-1; TRBD1, the table's D call, was not compared with the DNA. TRBV21-1 has pseudogene status. The CDR3 is 18 residues long. CDR3 sequence: CASSKVCEPRKGANEQFF. The CDR3 region has the DNA TGTGCCAGCAGCAAAGTATGCGAGCCTAGGAAGGGGGCAAATGAGCAGTTCTTC.

This clone was detected only once. The chain carries TRBV5-5 and TRBJ1-3, with D tentatively TRBD1 (6 bases). The CDR3 spans 16 residues. The ends were cut back, 3 bases at V and 0 bases at J, with 13 bases in the middle. Germline V gene data show CDR1 as SGHKS and CDR2 as YYEKEE (reference sequence). The CDR3 loop reads CASSWGTRASGNTIYF. The CDR3 DNA is TGTGCCAGCAGCTGGGGGACAAGGGCCTCTGGAAACACCATATATTTT.

The chain recombines TRBV4-1 with TRBJ2-1, with D perhaps TRBD1 (5 bases). Germline loops: CDR1 MGHRA, CDR2 YSYEKL. CDR3 length: 16 residues. V lost 0 bases and J lost 5, with 14 bases in between. The CDR3 is CASSQDLAGIDNEQFF. Here the CDR3 DNA reads TGCGCCAGCAGCCAAGATTTGGCAGGGATCGACAATGAGCAGTTCTTC.

The chain couples TRBV2 to TRBJ2-7; D may match TRBD1 or TRBD2 (5 bases each). In germline, CDR1 is SNHLY, CDR2 FYNNEI. The CDR3 extends over 14 amino acids. V lost 10 bases and J 2 bases, leaving 18 bases between the germline ends. CDR3 DNA sequence: TGTGCCACCACTCTAGGGGACGGGACCTACGAGCAGTACTTC. Translating it yields CATTLGDGTYEQYF.

The CDR3 nucleotides are TGTGCCAGCCACTTGGACAATTTCTCCTACGAGCAGTACTTC. Its protein is CASHLDNFSYEQYF. V gene TRBV5-4 combines with J gene TRBJ2-5; D perhaps matches TRBD1 (5 bases). The J call may be in error: the DNA end matches TRBJ2-7 better. The CDR3 is 14 residues long. CDR1 is SGHNT and CDR2 is YYREEE in the germline V gene (reference sequence).

This rearrangement joins TRBV5-4 to TRBJ1-2; TRBD1 aligns across 10 bases. With 0 bases clipped from V and 4 bases from J, the junction kept 3 bases outside the gene matches. Germline V CDR1 and CDR2: SGHNT, YYREEE (reference sequence). The CDR3 length is 15 residues. The CDR3 DNA reads as TGTGCCAGCAGCTTGGCCGGGACAGGGGCCTATGGCTACACCTTC. It translates to CASSLAGTGAYGYTF.

The V and J genes are TRBV6-5 and TRBJ2-7; no firm D call. The ends were cut back, 0 bases at V and 3 bases at J, with 12 bases in the middle. This CDR3 comprises 15 residues. Germline lookup yields CDR1 MNHEY and CDR2 SVGAGI. The CDR3 DNA follows: TGTGCCAGCAGTTACTCCCTAGAGAAGGTCTACGAGCAGTACTTC. It is translated as CASSYSLEKVYEQYF.

The rearrangement uses TRBV2 and TRBJ1-5, with D perhaps matching TRBD1 (5 bases). This CDR3 has 15 amino acids. The V end was cut by 4 bases, the J end by 2 bases, with 12 bases between. The germline gives CDR1 SNHLY, CDR2 FYNNEI. This CDR3 reads CASSGSRAGNQPQHF. CDR3 nucleotides: TGTGCCAGCAGTGGGAGCAGGGCGGGCAATCAGCCCCAGCATTTT.

The chain has TRBV11-3 and TRBJ1-1; no clear D. Germline V gives CDR1 SGHNT, CDR2 YENEEA. CDR3 length equals 13 residues. The V and J ends lost 1 base and 11 bases respectively, with 14 bases between them. The CDR3 bases are TGTGCCAGCAGCTTAGCCGGGGAGGCAACGGCTTTCTTT. It specifies CASSLAGEATAFF.

This chain links TRBV25-1 with TRBJ1-2, with D possibly being TRBD1 (5 bases). This CDR3 is 14 amino acids long. With 0 bases removed from V and 5 bases from J, the gap between germline ends came to 10 bases. The germline CDR1 and CDR2 sequences are MGHDK and SYGVNS. CDR3 nucleotide sequence: TGTGCCAGCAGTGAATATAACGGGGGGTATGGCTACACCTTC. Amino acid sequence: CASSEYNGGYGYTF.